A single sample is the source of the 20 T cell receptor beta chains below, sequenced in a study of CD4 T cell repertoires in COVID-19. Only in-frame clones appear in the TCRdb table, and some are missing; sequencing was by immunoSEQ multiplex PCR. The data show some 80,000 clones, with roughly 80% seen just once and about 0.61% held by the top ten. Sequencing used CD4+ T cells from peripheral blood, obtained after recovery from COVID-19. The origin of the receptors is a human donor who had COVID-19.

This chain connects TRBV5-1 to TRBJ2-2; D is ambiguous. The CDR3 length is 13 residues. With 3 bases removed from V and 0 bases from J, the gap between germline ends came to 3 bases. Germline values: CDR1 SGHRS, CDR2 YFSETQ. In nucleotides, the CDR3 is TGCGCCAGCAGCTCGGCGAACACCGGGGAGCTGTTTTTT. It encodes CASSSANTGELFF. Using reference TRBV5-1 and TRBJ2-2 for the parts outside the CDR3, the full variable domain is KAGVTQTPRYLIKTRGQQVTLSCSPISGHRSVSWYQQTPGQGLQFLFEYFSETQRNKGNFPGRFSGRQFSNSRSEMNVSTLELGDSALYLCASSSANTGELFFGEGSRLTVL.

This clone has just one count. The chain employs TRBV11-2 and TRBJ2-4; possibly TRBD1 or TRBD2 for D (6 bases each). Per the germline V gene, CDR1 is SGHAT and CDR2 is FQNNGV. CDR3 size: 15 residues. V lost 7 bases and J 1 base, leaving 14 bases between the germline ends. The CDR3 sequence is CASTPRGLAKNIQYF. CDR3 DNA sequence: TGTGCCAGCACCCCTCGGGGGCTGGCCAAAAACATTCAGTACTTC.

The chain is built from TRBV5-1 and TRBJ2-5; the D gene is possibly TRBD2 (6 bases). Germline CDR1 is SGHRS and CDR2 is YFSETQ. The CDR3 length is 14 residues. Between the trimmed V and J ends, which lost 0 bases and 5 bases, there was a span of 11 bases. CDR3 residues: CASSLAPGRETQYF. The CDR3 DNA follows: TGCGCCAGCAGCTTGGCCCCTGGGAGGGAGACCCAGTACTTC.

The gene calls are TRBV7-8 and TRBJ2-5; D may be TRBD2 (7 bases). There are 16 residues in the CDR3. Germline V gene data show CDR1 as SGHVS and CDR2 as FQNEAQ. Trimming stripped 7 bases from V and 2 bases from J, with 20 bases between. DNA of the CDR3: TGTGCCAGCACCCCTACTAGGGGGGGAAGTCAAGAGACCCAGTACTTC. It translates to CASTPTRGGSQETQYF.

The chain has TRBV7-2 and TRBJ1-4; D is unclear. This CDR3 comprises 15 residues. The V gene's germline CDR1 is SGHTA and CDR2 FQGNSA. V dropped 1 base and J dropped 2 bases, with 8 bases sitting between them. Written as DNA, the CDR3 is TGTGCCAGCAGCTTAGACGGGTTTACTAATGAAAAACTGTTTTTT. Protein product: CASSLDGFTNEKLFF.

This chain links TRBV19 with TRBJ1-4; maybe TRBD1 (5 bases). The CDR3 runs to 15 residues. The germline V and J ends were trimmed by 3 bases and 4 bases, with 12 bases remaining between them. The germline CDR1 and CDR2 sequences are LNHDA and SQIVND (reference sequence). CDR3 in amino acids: CASSIREGFNEKLFF. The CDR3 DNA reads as TGTGCCAGTAGTATCAGGGAGGGGTTTAATGAAAAACTGTTTTTT.

The CDR3 DNA is TGCGCCAGCAGCTTGGGTCGAGGCGGGAGTGGTGAGCAGTTCTTC. Protein: CASSLGRGGSGEQFF. This rearrangement joins TRBV5-1 to TRBJ2-1; TRBD2 matches at 7 bases. This CDR3 spans 15 amino acids. V shed 0 bases and J 9 bases; nucleotides not matched to a gene: 9. The germline V gene has CDR1 SGHRS and CDR2 YFSETQ.

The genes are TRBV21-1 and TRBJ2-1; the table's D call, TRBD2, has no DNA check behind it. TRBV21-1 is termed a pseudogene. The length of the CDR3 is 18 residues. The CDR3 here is CASSKCWTSGRGTNEQFF. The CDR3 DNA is TGTGCCAGCAGCAAATGTTGGACTAGCGGGAGGGGAACCAATGAGCAGTTCTTC.

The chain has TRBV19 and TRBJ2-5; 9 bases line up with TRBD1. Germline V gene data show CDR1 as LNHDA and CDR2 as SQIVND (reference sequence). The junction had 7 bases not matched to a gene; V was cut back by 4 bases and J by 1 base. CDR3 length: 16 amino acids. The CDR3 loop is CASSSGTGWVQETQYF. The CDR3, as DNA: TGTGCCAGTAGTAGTGGGACAGGGTGGGTCCAAGAGACCCAGTACTTC.

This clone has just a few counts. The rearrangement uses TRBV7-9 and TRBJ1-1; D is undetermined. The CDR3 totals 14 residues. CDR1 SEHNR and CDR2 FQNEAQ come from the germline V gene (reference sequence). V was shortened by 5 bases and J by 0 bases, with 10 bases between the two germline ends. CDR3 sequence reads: CASSPPRVNTEAFF. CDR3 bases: TGTGCCAGCAGCCCCCCCCGGGTGAACACTGAAGCTTTCTTT.

As DNA, the CDR3 is TGCGCCAGCAGCTACGGGACTCTGGATGGCTACACCTTC. Amino acids: CASSYGTLDGYTF. The chain joins TRBV5-1 to TRBJ1-2, with D possibly matching TRBD1 (5 bases). The CDR3 spans 13 residues. V was pared by 3 bases and J by 6 bases, with 12 bases between. From germline, CDR1 is SGHRS and CDR2 YFSETQ.

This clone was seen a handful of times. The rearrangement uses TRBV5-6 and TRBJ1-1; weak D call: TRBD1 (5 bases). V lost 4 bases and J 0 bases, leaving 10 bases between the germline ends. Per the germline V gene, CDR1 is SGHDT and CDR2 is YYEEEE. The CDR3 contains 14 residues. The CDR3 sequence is CASSRRDLNTEAFF. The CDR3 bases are TGTGCCAGCAGCCGTAGGGACCTGAACACTGAAGCTTTCTTT.

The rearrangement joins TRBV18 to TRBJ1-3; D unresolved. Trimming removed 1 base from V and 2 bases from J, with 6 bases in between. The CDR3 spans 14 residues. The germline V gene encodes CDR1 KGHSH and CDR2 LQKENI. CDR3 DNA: TGTGCCAGCTCACCACGGTCCACTGGAAACACCATATATTTT. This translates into CASSPRSTGNTIYF.

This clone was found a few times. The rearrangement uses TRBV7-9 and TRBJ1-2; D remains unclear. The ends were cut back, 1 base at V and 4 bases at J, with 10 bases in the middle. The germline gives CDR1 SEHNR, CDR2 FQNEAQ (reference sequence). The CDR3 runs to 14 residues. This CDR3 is CASSLELLLYGYTF. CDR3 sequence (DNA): TGTGCCAGCAGCTTAGAATTGTTGCTCTATGGCTACACCTTC.

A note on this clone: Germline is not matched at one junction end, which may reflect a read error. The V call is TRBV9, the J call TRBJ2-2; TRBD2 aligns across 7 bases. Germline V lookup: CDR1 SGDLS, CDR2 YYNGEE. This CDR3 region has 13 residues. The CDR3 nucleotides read TGTGCCAGCAGCTGGACTAGTCCCGGGGAGCTGCTTTTT. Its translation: CASSWTSPGELLF. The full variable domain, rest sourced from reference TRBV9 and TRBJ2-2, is DSGVTQTPKHLITATGQRVTLRCSPRSGDLSVYWYQQSLDQGLQFLIQYYNGEERAKGNILERFSAQQFPDLHSELNLSSLELGDSALYFCASSWTSPGELLFGEGSRLTVL.

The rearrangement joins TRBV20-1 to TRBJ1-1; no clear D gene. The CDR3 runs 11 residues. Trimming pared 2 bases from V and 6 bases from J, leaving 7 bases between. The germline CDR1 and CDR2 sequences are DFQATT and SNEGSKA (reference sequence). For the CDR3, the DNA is TGCAGTGCTAGATATAACTCTGAAGCTTTCTTT. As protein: CSARYNSEAFF.

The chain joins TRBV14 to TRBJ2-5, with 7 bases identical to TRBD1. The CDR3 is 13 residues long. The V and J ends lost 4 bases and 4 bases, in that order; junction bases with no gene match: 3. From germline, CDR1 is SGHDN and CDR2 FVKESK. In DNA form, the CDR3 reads TGTGCCAGCAGCCTAAGACAGGGAGAGACCCAGTACTTC. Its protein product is CASSLRQGETQYF.

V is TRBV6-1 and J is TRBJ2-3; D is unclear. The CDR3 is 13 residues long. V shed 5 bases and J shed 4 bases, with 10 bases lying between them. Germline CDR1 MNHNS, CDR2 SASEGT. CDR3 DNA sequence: TGTGCCAGCAGTTTACTGGGATCAGATACGCAGTATTTT. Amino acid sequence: CASSLLGSDTQYF.

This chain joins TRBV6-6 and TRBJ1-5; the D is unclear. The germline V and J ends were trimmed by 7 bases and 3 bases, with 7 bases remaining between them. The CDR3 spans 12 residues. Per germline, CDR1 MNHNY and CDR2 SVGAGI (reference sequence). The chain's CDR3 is CASTQPNQPQHF. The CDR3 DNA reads TGTGCCAGCACACAGCCCAATCAGCCCCAGCATTTT.

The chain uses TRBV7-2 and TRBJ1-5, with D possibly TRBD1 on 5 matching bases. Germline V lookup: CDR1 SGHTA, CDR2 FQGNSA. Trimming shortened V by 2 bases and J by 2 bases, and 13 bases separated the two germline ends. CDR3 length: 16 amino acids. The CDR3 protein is CASSLWHQGGNQPQHF. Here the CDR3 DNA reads TGTGCCAGCAGCTTATGGCATCAAGGGGGCAATCAGCCCCAGCATTTT.